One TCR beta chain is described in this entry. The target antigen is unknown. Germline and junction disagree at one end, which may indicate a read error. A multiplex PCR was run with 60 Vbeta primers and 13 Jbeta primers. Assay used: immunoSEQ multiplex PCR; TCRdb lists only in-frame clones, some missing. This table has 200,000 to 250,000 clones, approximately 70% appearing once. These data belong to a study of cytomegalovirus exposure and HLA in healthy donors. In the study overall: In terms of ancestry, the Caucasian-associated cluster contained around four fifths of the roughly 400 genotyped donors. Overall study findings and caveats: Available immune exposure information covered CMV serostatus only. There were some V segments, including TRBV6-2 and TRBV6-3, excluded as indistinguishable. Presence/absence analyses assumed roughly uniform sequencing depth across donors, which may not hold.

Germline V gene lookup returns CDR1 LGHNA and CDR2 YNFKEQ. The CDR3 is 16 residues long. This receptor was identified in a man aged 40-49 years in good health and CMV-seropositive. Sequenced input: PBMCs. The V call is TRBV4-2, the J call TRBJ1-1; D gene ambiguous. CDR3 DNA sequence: TGTGCCAGCAGCCAAGTTCGAGGAGACGGCAACACTGGAGCTTTCTTT. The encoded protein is CASSQVRGDGNTGAFF.